A selection of T cell receptor beta chains follows, all from one sample in a study of post-analysis software for immune sequencing data. TCRdb independently ran MiXCR on the PCR reads; one entry per CDR3 protein. The data contain under 900,000 distinct CDR3 sequences, roughly 50% of them singletons. The sequenced material came from blood. The receptor source for this set is a girl between 5 and 17 years old with multiple sclerosis. CDR3s include the opening cysteine and the closing phenylalanine or tryptophan. D genes are given only for firm matches. The size field is filled for only some rows; it gives once, few, many or a size class.

v_gene: TRBV29-1
abundance: NA
d_gene: NA
j_gene: TRBJ2-7
len: 14
CDR3nt: TGCAGCGTGCGGACGTTTAGGAGCTCCTACGAGCAGTACTTC
CDR3aa: CSVRTFRSSYEQYF

v_gene: TRBV29-1
abundance: few
d_gene: TRBD1
j_gene: TRBJ2-3
len: 13
CDR3nt: TGCAGCGTGGAGACAGGGAACACGGATACGCAGTATTTT
CDR3aa: CSVETGNTDTQYF

v_gene: TRBV14
abundance: NA
d_gene: NA
j_gene: TRBJ1-5
len: 13
CDR3nt: TGTGCCAGCAGCCAAGATCTCGGAGGACCCCAGCATTTT
CDR3aa: CASSQDLGGPQHF

v_gene: TRBV6-5
abundance: NA
d_gene: TRBD1
j_gene: TRBJ2-2
len: 18
CDR3nt: TGTGCCAGCAGTTACTCGTGGGGGACAGGGCCGAACACCGGGGAGCTGTTTTTT
CDR3aa: CASSYSWGTGPNTGELFF

v_gene: TRBV7-7
abundance: NA
d_gene: TRBD2
j_gene: TRBJ2-1
len: 14
CDR3nt: TGTGCCAGCAGCAAAAGCGGGGACTACAATGAGCAGTTCTTC
CDR3aa: CASSKSGDYNEQFF

v_gene: TRBV3-1
abundance: NA
d_gene: NA
j_gene: TRBJ2-5
len: 15
CDR3nt: TGTGCCAGCAGCCAAAACCCGGGATCCGGGGAGACCCAGTACTTC
CDR3aa: CASSQNPGSGETQYF

v_gene: TRBV20-1
abundance: NA
d_gene: TRBD2
j_gene: TRBJ2-3
len: 15
CDR3nt: TGCAGTGCTAGATTGGCTAGCGGGGGCACAGATACGCAGTATTTT
CDR3aa: CSARLASGGTDTQYF

v_gene: TRBV7-9
abundance: once
d_gene: NA
j_gene: TRBJ1-2
len: 15
CDR3nt: TGTGCCAGCAGCGAAACAGGGAGATTTAACTATGGCTACACCTTC
CDR3aa: CASSETGRFNYGYTF

v_gene: TRBV5-1
abundance: NA
d_gene: NA
j_gene: TRBJ2-7
len: 17
CDR3nt: TGCGCCAGCAGCTTGGGTCAGGGCCTCTTATCCTACAATGAGCAGTACTTC
CDR3aa: CASSLGQGLLSYNEQYF

v_gene: TRBV5-1
abundance: few
d_gene: NA
j_gene: TRBJ2-1
len: 15
CDR3nt: TGCGCCACCCACACAGGAGAGAGCTCCTACAATGAGCAGTTCTTC
CDR3aa: CATHTGESSYNEQFF

v_gene: TRBV3-1
abundance: NA
d_gene: NA
j_gene: TRBJ2-7
len: 13
CDR3nt: TGTGCCAGCAGCCACCCACCCTCCTACGAGCAGTACTTC
CDR3aa: CASSHPPSYEQYF

v_gene: TRBV5-6
abundance: NA
d_gene: NA
j_gene: TRBJ2-1
len: 13
CDR3nt: TGTGCCAGCAGCACATCCCCGGAGTATGAGCAGTTCTTC
CDR3aa: CASSTSPEYEQFF

v_gene: TRBV20-1
abundance: NA
d_gene: NA
j_gene: TRBJ2-1
len: 11
CDR3nt: TGCAGTGCCAGGACCGTGAATGAGCAGTTCTTC
CDR3aa: CSARTVNEQFF

v_gene: TRBV20-1
abundance: NA
d_gene: TRBD2
j_gene: TRBJ2-1
len: 15
CDR3nt: TGCAGTTACTCCAGGCGGGGGGATACCTACAATGAGCAGTTCTTC
CDR3aa: CSYSRRGDTYNEQFF

v_gene: TRBV7-9
abundance: few
d_gene: NA
j_gene: TRBJ2-5
len: 15
CDR3nt: TGTGCCAGCAGCTTAACTGGGACGGTTTCCATAGGGCAGTACTTC
CDR3aa: CASSLTGTVSIGQYF

v_gene: TRBV6-1
abundance: NA
d_gene: TRBD2
j_gene: TRBJ2-1
len: 13
CDR3nt: TGTGCCAGCACCGGGACTAGCGGAAATGAGCAGTTCTTC
CDR3aa: CASTGTSGNEQFF

v_gene: TRBV7-6
abundance: NA
d_gene: NA
j_gene: TRBJ2-1
len: 15
CDR3nt: TGTGCCAGCAGCTTAGACATGGTAGGGTACAATGAGCAGTTCTTC
CDR3aa: CASSLDMVGYNEQFF

v_gene: TRBV5-1
abundance: NA
d_gene: NA
j_gene: TRBJ1-5
len: 15
CDR3nt: TGCGCCAGCAGCTTGGAACAGGGTAGCAATCAGCCCCAGCATTTT
CDR3aa: CASSLEQGSNQPQHF

v_gene: TRBV12-3/TRBV12-4
abundance: NA
d_gene: NA
j_gene: TRBJ1-6
len: 13
CDR3nt: TGTGCCAGCAGCCGGGAGGCTGATTCACCCCTCCACTTT
CDR3aa: CASSREADSPLHF

v_gene: TRBV28
abundance: once
d_gene: NA
j_gene: TRBJ2-5
len: 12
CDR3nt: TGTGCCAGCAGTTGGGGTTTTCAGACCCAGTACTTC
CDR3aa: CASSWGFQTQYF

v_gene: TRBV3-1
abundance: few
d_gene: TRBD1
j_gene: TRBJ2-7
len: 14
CDR3nt: TGTGCCAGCAGCCATCCGGGACAGACCTACGAGCAGTACTTC
CDR3aa: CASSHPGQTYEQYF

v_gene: TRBV20-1
abundance: NA
d_gene: TRBD2
j_gene: TRBJ2-1
len: 13
CDR3nt: TGCAGTGCTGATAGCGGGAGGGCCGACGAGCAGTTCTTC
CDR3aa: CSADSGRADEQFF

v_gene: TRBV4-2
abundance: NA
d_gene: TRBD1
j_gene: TRBJ1-6
len: 15
CDR3nt: TGTGCCAGCAGCCCTTACCAGGGGGAGGGATCACCCCTCCACTTT
CDR3aa: CASSPYQGEGSPLHF

v_gene: TRBV6-5
abundance: NA
d_gene: NA
j_gene: TRBJ1-4
len: 14
CDR3nt: TGTGCCAGCAGTTACTCGGGCCTCAATGAAAAACTGTTTTTT
CDR3aa: CASSYSGLNEKLFF

v_gene: TRBV3-1
abundance: NA
d_gene: NA
j_gene: TRBJ2-3
len: 18
CDR3nt: TGTGCCAGCAGCCAGGGAGGGGGGCCAGAAATCTTCACAGATACGCAGTATTTT
CDR3aa: CASSQGGGPEIFTDTQYF

v_gene: TRBV2
abundance: NA
d_gene: NA
j_gene: TRBJ1-5
len: 13
CDR3nt: TGTGCCAGCAGGGTTCATAGCAATCAGCCCCAGCATTTT
CDR3aa: CASRVHSNQPQHF

v_gene: TRBV15
abundance: NA
d_gene: NA
j_gene: TRBJ2-3
len: 15
CDR3nt: TGTGCCACCAGCAGAGATCAAACGGGAACAGATACGCAGTATTTT
CDR3aa: CATSRDQTGTDTQYF

v_gene: TRBV12-3/TRBV12-4
abundance: few
d_gene: TRBD2
j_gene: TRBJ2-5
len: 16
CDR3nt: TGTGCCAGCAATACCGGACTAGCGGGTTACCAAGAGACCCAGTACTTC
CDR3aa: CASNTGLAGYQETQYF

v_gene: TRBV4-2
abundance: many
d_gene: TRBD1
j_gene: TRBJ1-2
len: 13
CDR3nt: TGTGCCAGCAGCCGACAGGGGGGCTATGGCTACACCTTC
CDR3aa: CASSRQGGYGYTF

v_gene: TRBV7-8
abundance: NA
d_gene: NA
j_gene: TRBJ2-7
len: 15
CDR3nt: TGTACCAGCAGCTTGGCTCCGGACAGCAAGGTCGAGCAGTACTTC
CDR3aa: CTSSLAPDSKVEQYF

v_gene: TRBV29-1
abundance: NA
d_gene: NA
j_gene: TRBJ2-3
len: 15
CDR3nt: TGCAGCGTTGGTGGAACCGAGTCTAGCACAGATACGCAGTATTTT
CDR3aa: CSVGGTESSTDTQYF

v_gene: TRBV27
abundance: few
d_gene: NA
j_gene: TRBJ2-1
len: 16
CDR3nt: TGTGCCAGCAGCCCAGAGACCGGGACCTTGTACAATGAGCAGTTCTTC
CDR3aa: CASSPETGTLYNEQFF

v_gene: TRBV7-3
abundance: few
d_gene: TRBD2
j_gene: TRBJ2-3
len: 18
CDR3nt: TGTGCCAGCAGACGAGGACTAGCGGGGACCCATGGCGCAGATACGCAGTATTTT
CDR3aa: CASRRGLAGTHGADTQYF

v_gene: TRBV7-9
abundance: NA
d_gene: TRBD2
j_gene: TRBJ2-5
len: 17
CDR3nt: TGTGCCAGCAGCCCTACCCGACTAGCGGGAGTACGAGAGACCCAGTACTTC
CDR3aa: CASSPTRLAGVRETQYF

v_gene: TRBV7-7
abundance: NA
d_gene: TRBD2
j_gene: TRBJ2-5
len: 17
CDR3nt: TGTGCCAGCAGCCCCTCTTCTGGTTGGGGGGGAAGAGAGACCCAGTACTTC
CDR3aa: CASSPSSGWGGRETQYF

v_gene: TRBV7-9
abundance: NA
d_gene: NA
j_gene: TRBJ2-7
len: 15
CDR3nt: TGTGCCAGCAGCTCCCGGGACACCCTCACCTACGAGCAGTACTTC
CDR3aa: CASSSRDTLTYEQYF

v_gene: TRBV5-1
abundance: NA
d_gene: TRBD2
j_gene: TRBJ2-5
len: 17
CDR3nt: TGCGCCAGCAGCTCACGGCCTGGGCTAGCGGGGCCTCGGGAGCAGTACTTC
CDR3aa: CASSSRPGLAGPREQYF

v_gene: TRBV4-1
abundance: NA
d_gene: NA
j_gene: TRBJ1-5
len: 16
CDR3nt: TGCGCCAGCAGCCAAGAGGGAGGGGTCGGCAATCAGCCCCAGCATTTT
CDR3aa: CASSQEGGVGNQPQHF

v_gene: TRBV20-1
abundance: NA
d_gene: NA
j_gene: TRBJ1-1
len: 12
CDR3nt: TGCAGTGCTAGACTTTTCTCCCCTGAAGCTTTCTTT
CDR3aa: CSARLFSPEAFF

v_gene: TRBV11-3
abundance: NA
d_gene: NA
j_gene: TRBJ2-7
len: 13
CDR3nt: TGTGCCAGCAGCTCAGGGGGGTGGGACGAGCAGTACTTC
CDR3aa: CASSSGGWDEQYF

v_gene: TRBV10-3
abundance: few
d_gene: NA
j_gene: TRBJ2-1
len: 16
CDR3nt: TGTGCCATCAGTGAGTCGAGGGCAGGGGAAGACAATGAGCAGTTCTTC
CDR3aa: CAISESRAGEDNEQFF

v_gene: TRBV6-5
abundance: NA
d_gene: NA
j_gene: TRBJ2-7
len: 15
CDR3nt: TGTGCCAGCAGTTACGGCGGGACTTCGGCCTACGAGCAGTACTTC
CDR3aa: CASSYGGTSAYEQYF

v_gene: TRBV20-1
abundance: NA
d_gene: TRBD2
j_gene: TRBJ2-1
len: 15
CDR3nt: TGCAGTGCTCTCCGGACTAGCGGGGGGGAAAATGAGCAGTTCTTC
CDR3aa: CSALRTSGGENEQFF

v_gene: TRBV28
abundance: NA
d_gene: NA
j_gene: TRBJ1-1
len: 14
CDR3nt: TGTGCCAGCATCCTTGGGACACAGAACACTGAAGCTTTCTTT
CDR3aa: CASILGTQNTEAFF

v_gene: TRBV7-9
abundance: NA
d_gene: TRBD1
j_gene: TRBJ2-3
len: 15
CDR3nt: TGTGCCAGCAGCCGCGGGACAGGGGACGCAGATACGCAGTATTTT
CDR3aa: CASSRGTGDADTQYF

v_gene: TRBV4-1
abundance: NA
d_gene: NA
j_gene: TRBJ2-7
len: 15
CDR3nt: TGCGCCAGCAGCCAAGAACGGCGCCTCCTGGGGGAGCAGTACTTC
CDR3aa: CASSQERRLLGEQYF

v_gene: TRBV27
abundance: NA
d_gene: NA
j_gene: TRBJ2-3
len: 14
CDR3nt: TGTGCCGGCAGTCCCCTCCCGGGCACAGATACGCAGTATTTT
CDR3aa: CAGSPLPGTDTQYF

v_gene: TRBV6-6
abundance: NA
d_gene: NA
j_gene: TRBJ1-5
len: 15
CDR3nt: TGTGCCAGCAGGTCCGCGGGGGGGAGCAATCAGCCCCAGCATTTT
CDR3aa: CASRSAGGSNQPQHF

v_gene: TRBV29-1
abundance: few
d_gene: TRBD1
j_gene: TRBJ2-1
len: 14
CDR3nt: TGCAGCGTTGAAAAACAGGGGGCGTACAATGAGCAGTTCTTC
CDR3aa: CSVEKQGAYNEQFF

v_gene: TRBV18
abundance: few
d_gene: NA
j_gene: TRBJ2-1
len: 14
CDR3nt: TGTGCCAGCTCCCCGGGACATTTGAACAATGAGCAGTTCTTC
CDR3aa: CASSPGHLNNEQFF

v_gene: TRBV6-6
abundance: NA
d_gene: TRBD2
j_gene: TRBJ2-7
len: 16
CDR3nt: TGTGCCAGCAGTCACCGCGGGGCTAGCGGGGACTACGAGCAGTACTTC
CDR3aa: CASSHRGASGDYEQYF

v_gene: TRBV20-1
abundance: once
d_gene: NA
j_gene: TRBJ2-5
len: 12
CDR3nt: TGCAGTGCTAGAGATGTTGGGGGGACCCAGTACTTC
CDR3aa: CSARDVGGTQYF

v_gene: TRBV7-9
abundance: NA
d_gene: NA
j_gene: TRBJ2-7
len: 16
CDR3nt: TGTGCCAGCAGCTTAGTCGTAAACCCCTGGACCTACGAGCAGTACTTC
CDR3aa: CASSLVVNPWTYEQYF

v_gene: TRBV7-2
abundance: few
d_gene: TRBD2
j_gene: TRBJ2-1
len: 16
CDR3nt: TGTGCCAGCAGCCGCGATAGCGGGGTAACGTCCAATGAGCAGTTCTTC
CDR3aa: CASSRDSGVTSNEQFF